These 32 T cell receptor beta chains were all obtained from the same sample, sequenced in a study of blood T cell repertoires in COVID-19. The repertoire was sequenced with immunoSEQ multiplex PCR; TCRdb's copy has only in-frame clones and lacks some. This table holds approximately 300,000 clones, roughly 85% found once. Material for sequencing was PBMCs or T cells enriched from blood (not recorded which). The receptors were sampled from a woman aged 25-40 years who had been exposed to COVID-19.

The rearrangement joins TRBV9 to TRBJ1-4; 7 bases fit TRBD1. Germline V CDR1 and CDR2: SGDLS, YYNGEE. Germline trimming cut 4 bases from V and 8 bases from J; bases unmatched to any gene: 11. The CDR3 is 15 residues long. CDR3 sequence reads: CASSPGSGGREKLFF. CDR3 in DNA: TGTGCCAGCAGCCCCGGCTCAGGGGGACGGGAAAAACTGTTTTTT.

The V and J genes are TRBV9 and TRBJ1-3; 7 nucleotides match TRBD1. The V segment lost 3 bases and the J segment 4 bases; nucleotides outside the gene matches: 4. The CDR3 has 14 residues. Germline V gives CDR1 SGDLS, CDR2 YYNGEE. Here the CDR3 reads CASSDPGQGNTIYF. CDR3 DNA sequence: TGTGCCAGCAGCGACCCGGGACAGGGAAACACCATATATTTT. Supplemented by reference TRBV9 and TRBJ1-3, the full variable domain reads DSGVTQTPKHLITATGQRVTLRCSPRSGDLSVYWYQQSLDQGLQFLIQYYNGEERAKGNILERFSAQQFPDLHSELNLSSLELGDSALYFCASSDPGQGNTIYFGEGSWLTVV.

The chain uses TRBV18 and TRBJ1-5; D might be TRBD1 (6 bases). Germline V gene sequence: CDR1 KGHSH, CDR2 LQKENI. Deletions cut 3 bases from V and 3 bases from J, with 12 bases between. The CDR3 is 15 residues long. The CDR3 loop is CASSPTGSDNQPQHF. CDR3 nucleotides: TGTGCCAGCTCACCTACAGGGTCGGACAATCAGCCCCAGCATTTT. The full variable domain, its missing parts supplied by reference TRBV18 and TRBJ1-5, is NAGVMQNPRHLVRRRGQEARLRCSPMKGHSHVYWYRQLPEEGLKFMVYLQKENIIDESGMPKERFSAEFPKEGPSILRIQQVVRGDSAAYFCASSPTGSDNQPQHFGDGTRLSIL.

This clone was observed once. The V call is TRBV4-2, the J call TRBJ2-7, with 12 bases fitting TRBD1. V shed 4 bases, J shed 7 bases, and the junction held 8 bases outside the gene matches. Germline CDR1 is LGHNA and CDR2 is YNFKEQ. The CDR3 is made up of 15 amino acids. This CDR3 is CASSRRGQGAYEQYF. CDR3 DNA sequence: TGTGCCAGCAGCCGACGGGGACAGGGGGCTTATGAGCAGTACTTC.

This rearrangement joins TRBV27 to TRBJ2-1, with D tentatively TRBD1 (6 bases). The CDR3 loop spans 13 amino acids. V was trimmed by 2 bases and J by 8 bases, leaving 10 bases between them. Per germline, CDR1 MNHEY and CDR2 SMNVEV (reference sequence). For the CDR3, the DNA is TGTGCCAGCAGTTTAAGTACAGGGTATGAGCAGTTCTTC. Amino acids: CASSLSTGYEQFF.

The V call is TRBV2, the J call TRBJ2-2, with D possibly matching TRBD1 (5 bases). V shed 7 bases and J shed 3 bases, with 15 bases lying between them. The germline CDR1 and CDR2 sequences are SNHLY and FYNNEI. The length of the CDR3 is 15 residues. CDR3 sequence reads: CASMRWGADTGELFF. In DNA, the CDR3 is TGTGCCAGCATGAGGTGGGGCGCGGACACCGGGGAGCTGTTTTTT.

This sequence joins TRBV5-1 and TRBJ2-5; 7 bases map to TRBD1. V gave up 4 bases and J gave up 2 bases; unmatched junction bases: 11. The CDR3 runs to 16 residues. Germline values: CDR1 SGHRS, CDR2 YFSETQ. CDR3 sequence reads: CASSLGTVGSQETQYF. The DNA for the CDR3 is TGCGCCAGCAGCCTCGGGACAGTGGGATCACAAGAGACCCAGTACTTC.

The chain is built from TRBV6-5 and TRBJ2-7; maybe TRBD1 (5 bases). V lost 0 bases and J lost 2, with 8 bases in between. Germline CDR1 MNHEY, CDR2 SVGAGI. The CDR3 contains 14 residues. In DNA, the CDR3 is TGTGCCAGCAGTTACTCCCAGGGAACCTACGAGCAGTACTTC. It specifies CASSYSQGTYEQYF.

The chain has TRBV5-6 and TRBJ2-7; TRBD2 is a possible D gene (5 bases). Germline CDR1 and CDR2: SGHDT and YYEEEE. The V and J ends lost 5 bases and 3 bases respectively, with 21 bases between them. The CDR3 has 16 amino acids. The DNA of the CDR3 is TGTGCCAGCAGTAAGGGAGTCGGGTCGTTAATCTACGAGCAGTACTTC. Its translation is CASSKGVGSLIYEQYF.

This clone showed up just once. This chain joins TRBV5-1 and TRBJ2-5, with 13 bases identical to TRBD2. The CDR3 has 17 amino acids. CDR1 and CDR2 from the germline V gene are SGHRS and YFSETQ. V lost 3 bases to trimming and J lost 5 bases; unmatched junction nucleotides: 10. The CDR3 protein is CASSSGLAGVVGETQYF. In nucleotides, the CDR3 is TGCGCCAGCAGCTCCGGACTAGCGGGAGTGGTGGGGGAGACCCAGTACTTC.

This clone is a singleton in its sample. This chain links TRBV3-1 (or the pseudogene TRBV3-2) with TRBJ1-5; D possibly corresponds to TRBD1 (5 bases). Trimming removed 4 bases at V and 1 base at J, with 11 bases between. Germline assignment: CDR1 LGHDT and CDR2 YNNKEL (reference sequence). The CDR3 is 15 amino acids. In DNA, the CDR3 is TGTGCCAGCAGCCCACGGGGGGTGAGCAATCAGCCCCAGCATTTT. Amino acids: CASSPRGVSNQPQHF.

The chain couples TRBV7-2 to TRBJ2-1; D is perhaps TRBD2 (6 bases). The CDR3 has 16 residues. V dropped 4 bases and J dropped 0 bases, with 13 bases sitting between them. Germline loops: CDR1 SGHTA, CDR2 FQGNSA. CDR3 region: CASSSTAGSSYNEQFF. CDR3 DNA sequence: TGTGCCAGCAGCTCTACTGCGGGGAGCTCCTACAATGAGCAGTTCTTC.

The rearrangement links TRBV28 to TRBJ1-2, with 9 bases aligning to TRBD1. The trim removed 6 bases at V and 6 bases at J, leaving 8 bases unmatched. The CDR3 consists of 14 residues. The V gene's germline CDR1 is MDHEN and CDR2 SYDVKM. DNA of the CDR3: TGTGCCAGCAGCCTTGGACAGGGGAGGGATGGCTACACCTTC. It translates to CASSLGQGRDGYTF.

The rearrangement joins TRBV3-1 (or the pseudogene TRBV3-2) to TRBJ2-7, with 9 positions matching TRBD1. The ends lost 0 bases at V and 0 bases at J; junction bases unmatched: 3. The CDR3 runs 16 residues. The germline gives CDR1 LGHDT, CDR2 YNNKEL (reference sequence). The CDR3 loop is CASSQDGTGLSYEQYF. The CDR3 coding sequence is TGTGCCAGCAGCCAAGATGGGACAGGGCTCTCCTACGAGCAGTACTTC.

CDR3 sequence: CASSSRLAGGRTDTQYF. The CDR3 bases are TGTGCCAGCAGCTCTAGACTAGCGGGGGGCCGCACAGATACGCAGTATTTT. The chain joins TRBV7-8 to TRBJ2-3, with 13 bases fitting TRBD2. This CDR3 is built from 17 residues. Unmatched junction bases numbered 5, after V lost 4 bases and J lost 1 base. Germline V gives CDR1 SGHVS, CDR2 FQNEAQ.

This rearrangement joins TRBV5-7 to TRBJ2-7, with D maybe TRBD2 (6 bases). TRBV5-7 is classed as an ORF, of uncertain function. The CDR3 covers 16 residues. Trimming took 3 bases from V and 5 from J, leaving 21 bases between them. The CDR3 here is CASSSGGFCFPHEQYF. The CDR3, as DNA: TGTGCCAGCAGCTCTGGGGGGTTCTGCTTTCCCCACGAGCAGTACTTC.

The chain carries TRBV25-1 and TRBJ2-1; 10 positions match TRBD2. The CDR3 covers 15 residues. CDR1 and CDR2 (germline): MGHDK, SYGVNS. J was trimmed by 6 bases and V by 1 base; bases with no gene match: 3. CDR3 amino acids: CASSEWVAGGNEQFF. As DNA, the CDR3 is TGTGCCAGCAGTGAATGGGTAGCGGGAGGCAATGAGCAGTTCTTC.

This CDR3 is CASSTRPVSQPQHF. As DNA, the CDR3 is TGTGCCAGCAGCACCCGCCCCGTTAGTCAGCCCCAGCATTTT. This rearrangement joins TRBV5-5 to TRBJ1-5; D unclear. Trimming took 4 bases from V and 6 from J, leaving 14 bases between them. The germline V gene encodes CDR1 SGHKS and CDR2 YYEKEE (reference sequence). There are 14 residues in the CDR3.

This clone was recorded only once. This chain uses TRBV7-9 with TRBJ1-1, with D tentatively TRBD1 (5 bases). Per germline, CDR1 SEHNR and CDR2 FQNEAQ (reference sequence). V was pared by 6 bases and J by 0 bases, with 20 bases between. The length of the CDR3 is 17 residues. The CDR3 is CASSSSGKGLVNTEAFF. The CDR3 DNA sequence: TGTGCCAGCAGTTCTAGCGGGAAGGGGTTGGTGAACACTGAAGCTTTCTTT. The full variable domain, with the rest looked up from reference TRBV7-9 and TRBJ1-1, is DTGVSQNPRHKITKRGQNVTFRCDPISEHNRLYWYRQTLGQGPEFLTYFQNEAQLEKSRLLSDRFSAERPKGSFSTLEIQRTEQGDSAMYLCASSSSGKGLVNTEAFFGQGTRLTVV.

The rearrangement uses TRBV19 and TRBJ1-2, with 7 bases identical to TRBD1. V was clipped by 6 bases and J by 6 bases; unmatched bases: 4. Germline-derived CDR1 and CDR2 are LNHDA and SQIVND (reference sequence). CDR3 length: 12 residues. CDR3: CASSNRGNGYTF. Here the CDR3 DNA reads TGTGCCAGTAGCAACAGGGGTAATGGCTACACCTTC. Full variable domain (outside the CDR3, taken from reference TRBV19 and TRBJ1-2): DGGITQSPKYLFRKEGQNVTLSCEQNLNHDAMYWYRQDPGQGLRLIYYSQIVNDFQKGDIAEGYSVSREKKESFPLTVTSAQKNPTAFYLCASSNRGNGYTFGSGTRLTVV.

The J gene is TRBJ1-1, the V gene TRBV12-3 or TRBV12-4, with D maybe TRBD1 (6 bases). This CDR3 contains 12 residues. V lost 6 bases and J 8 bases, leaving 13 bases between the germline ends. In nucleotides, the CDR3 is TGTGCCAGCAGCCGCCGGACAGAAGAAGCTTTCTTT. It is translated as CASSRRTEEAFF.

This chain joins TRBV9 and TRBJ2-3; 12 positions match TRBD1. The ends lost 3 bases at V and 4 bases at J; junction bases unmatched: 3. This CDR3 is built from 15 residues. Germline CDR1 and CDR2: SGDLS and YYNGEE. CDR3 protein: CASSAGTGGADTQYF. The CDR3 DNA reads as TGTGCCAGCAGCGCCGGGACAGGGGGCGCAGATACGCAGTATTTT.

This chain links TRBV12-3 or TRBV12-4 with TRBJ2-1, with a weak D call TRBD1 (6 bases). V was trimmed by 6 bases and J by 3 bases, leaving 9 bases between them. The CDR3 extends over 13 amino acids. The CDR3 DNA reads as TGTGCCAGCAGGGGGGACAACTACAATGAGCAGTTCTTC. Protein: CASRGDNYNEQFF.

Written as DNA, the CDR3 is TGTGCCATCAGTGCCGTTCAAGTGGGGGGGAGCTCCTATAATTCACCCCTCCACTTT. Its translation is CAISAVQVGGSSYNSPLHF. The chain employs TRBV10-3 and TRBJ1-6, with D possibly matching TRBD1 (5 bases). Germline values: CDR1 ENHRY, CDR2 SYGVKD. This CDR3 has 19 residues. The V end was cut by 4 bases, the J end by 0 bases, with 19 bases between.

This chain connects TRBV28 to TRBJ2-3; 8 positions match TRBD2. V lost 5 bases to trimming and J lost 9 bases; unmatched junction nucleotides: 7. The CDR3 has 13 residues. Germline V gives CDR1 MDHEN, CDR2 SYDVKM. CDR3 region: CASSLQRERTQYF. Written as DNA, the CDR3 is TGTGCCAGCAGTCTTCAGCGGGAGAGGACGCAGTATTTT.

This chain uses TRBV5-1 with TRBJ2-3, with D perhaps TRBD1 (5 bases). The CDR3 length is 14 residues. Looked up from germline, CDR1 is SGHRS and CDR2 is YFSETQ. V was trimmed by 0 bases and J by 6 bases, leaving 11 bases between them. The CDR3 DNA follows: TGCGCCAGCAGCTTGGGGCGGACATATGATACGCAGTATTTT. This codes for CASSLGRTYDTQYF.

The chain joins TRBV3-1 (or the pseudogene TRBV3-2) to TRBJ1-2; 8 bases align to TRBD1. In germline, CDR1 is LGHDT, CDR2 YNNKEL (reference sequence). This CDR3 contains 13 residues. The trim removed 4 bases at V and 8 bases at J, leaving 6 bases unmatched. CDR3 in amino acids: CASSRDRQRGYTF. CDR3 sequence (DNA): TGTGCCAGCAGCCGGGACAGGCAGAGGGGCTACACCTTC.

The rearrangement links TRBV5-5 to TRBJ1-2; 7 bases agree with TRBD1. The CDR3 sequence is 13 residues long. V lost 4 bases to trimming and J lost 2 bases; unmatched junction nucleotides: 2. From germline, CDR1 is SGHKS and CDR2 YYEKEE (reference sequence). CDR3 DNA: TGTGCCAGCAGCGGGGGACAGAACTATGGCTACACCTTC. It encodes CASSGGQNYGYTF.

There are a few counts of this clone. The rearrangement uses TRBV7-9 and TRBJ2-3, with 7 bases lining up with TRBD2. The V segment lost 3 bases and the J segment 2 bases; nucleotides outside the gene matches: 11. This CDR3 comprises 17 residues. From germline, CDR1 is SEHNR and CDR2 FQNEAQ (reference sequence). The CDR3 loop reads CASSFWERDSFTDTQYF. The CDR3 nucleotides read TGTGCCAGCAGCTTTTGGGAGCGGGATAGTTTCACAGATACGCAGTATTTT.

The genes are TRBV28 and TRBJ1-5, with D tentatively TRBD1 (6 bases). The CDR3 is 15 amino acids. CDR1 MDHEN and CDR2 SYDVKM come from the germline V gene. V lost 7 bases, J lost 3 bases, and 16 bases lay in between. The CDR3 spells CASILGGEINQPQHF. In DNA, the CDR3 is TGTGCCAGCATACTTGGGGGCGAGATCAATCAGCCCCAGCATTTT.

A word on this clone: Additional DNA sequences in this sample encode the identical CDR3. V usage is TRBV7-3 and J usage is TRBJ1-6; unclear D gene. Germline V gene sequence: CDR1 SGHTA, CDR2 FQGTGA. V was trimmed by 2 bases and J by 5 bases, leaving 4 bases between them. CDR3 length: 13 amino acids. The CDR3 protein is CASSLQNNSPLHF. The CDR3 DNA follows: TGTGCCAGCAGCTTACAGAATAATTCACCCCTCCACTTT.

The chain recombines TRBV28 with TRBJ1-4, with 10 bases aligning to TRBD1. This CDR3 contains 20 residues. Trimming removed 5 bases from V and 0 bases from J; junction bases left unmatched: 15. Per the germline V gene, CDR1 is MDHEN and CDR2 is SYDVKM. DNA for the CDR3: TGTGCCAGCAGTACAATGTCGGGACAGGGGAAAATAGCAACTAATGAAAAACTGTTTTTT. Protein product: CASSTMSGQGKIATNEKLFF.